Below are 7 T cell receptor beta chains sequenced from a single sample in a study of tumor and adjacent non-tumor tissue in lung cancer. Three rounds of nested PCR, following a modified ARM-PCR protocol, produced the TCRbeta library. TCRdb independently ran MiXCR on the multiplex PCR reads; one entry per CDR3 protein. The profile shows roughly 150,000 distinct CDR3 sequences, around 67% of them singletons. RNA was extracted from bulk tissue without any cell sorting. The specimen sequenced was lung tumor tissue. The receptors derive from a man in his fifties or sixties with small cell lung cancer.

Notes on this clonotype: This CDR3 fails to terminate in the conserved phenylalanine or tryptophan, so it likely reflects a read error. This chain uses TRBV6-6 with TRBJ2-2, with 7 positions matching TRBD1. The CDR3 totals 15 residues. The junction had 9 bases not matched to a gene; V was cut back by 5 bases and J by 6 bases. Germline CDR1 reads MNHNY; CDR2 reads SVGAGI (reference sequence). The chain's CDR3 is CASSDRDSYAGELFS. The CDR3 DNA is TGTGCCAGCAGTGACCGGGACAGTTACGCCGGGGAGCTGTTTTCT.

This clonotype is a singleton in its sample. The chain links TRBV28 to TRBJ2-3; 9 bases are shared with TRBD2. Losses at the gene ends were 8 bases for V and 5 bases for J; bases not matched to a gene: 14. This CDR3 is 16 amino acids long. Germline CDR1 is MDHEN and CDR2 is SYDVKM. The CDR3 region is CASRSQGTSQRDTQYF. The CDR3 DNA reads as TGTGCCAGCCGTTCCCAAGGGACTAGCCAAAGAGATACGCAGTATTTT.

This clonotype was recorded at least ten times. This chain connects TRBV10-3 to TRBJ1-5, with D uncertain. Germline V CDR1 and CDR2: ENHRY, SYGVKD. V was pared by 3 bases and J by 3 bases, with 12 bases between. This CDR3 has 15 amino acids. The CDR3, as DNA: TGTGCCATCAGTGAATCTGCCAGGAACAATCAGCCCCAGCATTTT. Residues: CAISESARNNQPQHF.

This clonotype was found once. The chain couples TRBV11-2 to TRBJ2-3; 10 bases match TRBD1. Trimming removed 10 bases from V and 5 bases from J; junction bases left unmatched: 15. The CDR3 runs to 16 residues. Germline CDR1 reads SGHAT; CDR2 reads FQNNGV. For the CDR3, the DNA is TGTGCCAACAGTTTGTTCGGGACAGGGGTGGGAGATACGCAGTATTTT. This translates into CANSLFGTGVGDTQYF.

Regarding this clonotype: One junction end disagrees with the germline gene, perhaps due to a read error. The V and J genes are TRBV10-3 and TRBJ2-5; 7 bases are shared with TRBD2. The CDR3 runs to 17 residues. CDR1 ENHRY and CDR2 SYGVKD come from the germline V gene. CDR3: CAIREFSGGADQETQYF. Written as DNA, the CDR3 is TGTGCCATCAGAGAGTTTTCGGGGGGAGCGGATCAAGAGACCCAGTACTTC.

This CDR3 is CASSSSGNPLRNEQFF. The CDR3, as DNA: TGTGCCAGCAGCTCTTCGGGCAATCCTTTGAGGAATGAGCAGTTCTTC. The V call is TRBV11-2, the J call TRBJ2-1; unclear D gene. This CDR3 region has 16 residues. Germline V gene sequence: CDR1 SGHAT, CDR2 FQNNGV. Trimming removed 4 bases from V and 7 bases from J, with 20 bases in between.

About this clonotype itself: The junction departs from germline at one end; a sequencing error may be responsible. J is TRBJ2-2 and V is TRBV11-1; tentatively, D is TRBD2 (6 bases). CDR1 is SGHAT, CDR2 FQDESV, per germline (reference sequence). The CDR3 spans 13 residues. This CDR3 is CDSIRLGGGELFF. For the CDR3, the DNA is TGTGACAGCATCCGACTAGGCGGCGGGGAGCTGTTTTTT.